What follows are 14 T cell receptor beta chains derived from one specimen sequenced in a study of control samples from healthy donors and cancer patients. Clones were read by immunoSEQ multiplex PCR, and TCRdb kept only the in-frame ones, dropping some. The repertoire holds 150,000 or so clones, approximately 94% seen once, with about 5% in the top ten. The sample comprised blood. All receptors come from a man aged 35-49 years in good health.

The V and J genes are TRBV19 and TRBJ1-2; 9 bases are shared with TRBD1. Germline CDR1 LNHDA, CDR2 SQIVND (reference sequence). The CDR3 sequence is 15 residues long. V lost 5 bases to trimming and J lost 4 bases; unmatched junction nucleotides: 8. CDR3 in DNA: TGTGCCAGTAGTGTGGACAGGGGCCCCCGCTATGGCTACACCTTC. Translation: CASSVDRGPRYGYTF. Complete variable domain (other parts from reference TRBV19 and TRBJ1-2): DGGITQSPKYLFRKEGQNVTLSCEQNLNHDAMYWYRQDPGQGLRLIYYSQIVNDFQKGDIAEGYSVSREKKESFPLTVTSAQKNPTAFYLCASSVDRGPRYGYTFGSGTRLTVV.

The chain combines TRBV7-9 with TRBJ2-1, with D possibly TRBD2 on 6 matching bases. CDR1 SEHNR and CDR2 FQNEAQ come from the germline V gene (reference sequence). V lost 0 bases to trimming and J lost 5 bases, with 14 bases between them. The CDR3 runs 16 residues. CDR3 DNA: TGTGCCAGCAGCTTAGCCCACGGGAGTGGAAACAATGAGCAGTTCTTC. Protein sequence: CASSLAHGSGNNEQFF.

This clone was seen a single time. The J gene is TRBJ2-3, the V gene TRBV27; D is undetermined. V dropped 6 bases and J dropped 2 bases, with 27 bases sitting between them. The CDR3 consists of 19 residues. Per the germline V gene, CDR1 is MNHEY and CDR2 is SMNVEV (reference sequence). CDR3 region: CASRRVQSRLGLVTDTQYF. As DNA, the CDR3 is TGTGCCAGCAGAAGGGTACAGTCACGCCTTGGCCTCGTCACAGATACGCAGTATTTT.

This clone was seen only once. CDR3 nucleotide sequence: TGCAGCGTCCAAGGGGGGAGCACAGATACGCAGTATTTT. Protein sequence: CSVQGGSTDTQYF. V gene TRBV29-1 combines with J gene TRBJ2-3, with D tentatively TRBD1 or TRBD2 (6 bases each). Trimming pared 6 bases from V and 0 bases from J, leaving 10 bases between. Germline CDR1 and CDR2: SQVTM and ANQGSEA. This CDR3 has 13 residues.

This clone was seen just once. The chain couples TRBV7-2 to TRBJ1-6; TRBD1 is a possible D gene (6 bases). Between the trimmed V and J ends, which lost 7 bases and 7 bases, there was a span of 14 bases. This CDR3 comprises 14 residues. Germline V gene lookup returns CDR1 SGHTA and CDR2 FQGNSA. This chain's CDR3 is CASNTGILNSPLHF. The CDR3 DNA reads as TGTGCCAGCAACACAGGGATACTGAATTCACCCCTCCACTTT.

The V gene is TRBV5-6, the J gene TRBJ1-2; no reliable D call. Looked up from germline, CDR1 is SGHDT and CDR2 is YYEEEE. The CDR3 loop spans 13 amino acids. The V end was cut by 2 bases, the J end by 6 bases, with 11 bases between. The CDR3, as DNA: TGTGCCAGCAGCTTCGGGGTAGGGAATGGCTACACCTTC. It yields the protein CASSFGVGNGYTF.

This chain uses TRBV14 with TRBJ2-2; D is unresolved. The V end lost 3 bases, the J end lost 4 bases, and 12 bases lay between the germline ends. Germline assignment: CDR1 SGHDN and CDR2 FVKESK. The CDR3 totals 15 residues. In DNA, the CDR3 is TGTGCCAGCAGCCACGATCTCTTGGGCACCGGGGAGCTGTTTTTT. Translated: CASSHDLLGTGELFF.

The chain has TRBV27 and TRBJ1-1; 9 bases are a match to TRBD1. With V trimmed by 5 bases and J by 8 bases, 3 bases remained unmatched. Germline CDR1 MNHEY, CDR2 SMNVEV (reference sequence). There are 12 residues in the CDR3. This chain's CDR3 is CASSPGTGEAFF. CDR3 DNA sequence: TGTGCCAGCAGTCCGGGGACAGGGGAAGCTTTCTTT.

The genes are TRBV30 and TRBJ1-2, with D unresolved. Germline V CDR1 and CDR2: GTSNPN, SVGIG (reference sequence). Between the trimmed V and J ends, which lost 1 base and 1 base, there was a span of 7 bases. The CDR3 has 13 residues. CDR3 loop: CAWSGPDNYGYTF. The CDR3, as DNA: TGTGCCTGGAGTGGTCCGGATAACTATGGCTACACCTTC.

The chain uses TRBV4-3 and TRBJ2-2; the D gene is possibly TRBD2 (6 bases). This CDR3 is built from 17 residues. V lost 5 bases and J lost 2, with 18 bases in between. Per germline, CDR1 LGHNA and CDR2 YSLEER. In nucleotides, the CDR3 is TGCGCCAGCAGCTTGGGACTTCCCGGAATTAACACCGGGGAGCTGTTTTTT. Its protein product is CASSLGLPGINTGELFF.

The chain joins TRBV11-2 to TRBJ2-3, with a tentative D call TRBD2 (5 bases). With 1 base removed from V and 0 bases from J, the gap between germline ends came to 5 bases. This CDR3 is built from 14 residues. The germline CDR1 and CDR2 sequences are SGHAT and FQNNGV. The CDR3 bases are TGTGCCAGCAGCTTAGGACTAAGCACAGATACGCAGTATTTT. Translated: CASSLGLSTDTQYF. The whole variable domain, filled in from reference TRBV11-2 and TRBJ2-3, reads EAGVAQSPRYKIIEKRQSVAFWCNPISGHATLYWYQQILGQGPKLLIQFQNNGVVDDSQLPKDRFSAERLKGVDSTLKIQPAKLEDSAVYLCASSLGLSTDTQYFGPGTRLTVL.

This clone turned up a few times. The J gene is TRBJ1-6, the V gene TRBV5-4, with no clear D. CDR3 length equals 17 residues. The V end was cut by 5 bases, the J end by 7 bases, with 22 bases between. Germline V CDR1 and CDR2: SGHNT, YYREEE (reference sequence). This CDR3 reads CASSSETPWTENSPLHF. The CDR3 coding sequence is TGTGCCAGCAGTTCCGAGACCCCCTGGACCGAAAATTCACCCCTCCACTTT.

J is TRBJ1-2 and V is TRBV9; a weak D match, TRBD1 (6 bases). There are 14 residues in the CDR3. With 3 bases removed from V and 4 bases from J, the gap between germline ends came to 13 bases. Germline CDR1 and CDR2: SGDLS and YYNGEE. CDR3 coding DNA: TGTGCCAGCAGCGCTCAAACAGGGACCTATGGCTACACCTTC. It codes for CASSAQTGTYGYTF.

The rearrangement joins TRBV6-5 to TRBJ1-1; D perhaps matches TRBD1 (5 bases). This CDR3 is 13 amino acids long. The germline V gene has CDR1 MNHEY and CDR2 SVGAGI. Trimming removed 2 bases at V and 4 bases at J, with 8 bases between. The CDR3 sequence is CASSYAGGTEAFF. The CDR3 DNA reads TGTGCCAGCAGTTACGCGGGGGGCACTGAAGCTTTCTTT.